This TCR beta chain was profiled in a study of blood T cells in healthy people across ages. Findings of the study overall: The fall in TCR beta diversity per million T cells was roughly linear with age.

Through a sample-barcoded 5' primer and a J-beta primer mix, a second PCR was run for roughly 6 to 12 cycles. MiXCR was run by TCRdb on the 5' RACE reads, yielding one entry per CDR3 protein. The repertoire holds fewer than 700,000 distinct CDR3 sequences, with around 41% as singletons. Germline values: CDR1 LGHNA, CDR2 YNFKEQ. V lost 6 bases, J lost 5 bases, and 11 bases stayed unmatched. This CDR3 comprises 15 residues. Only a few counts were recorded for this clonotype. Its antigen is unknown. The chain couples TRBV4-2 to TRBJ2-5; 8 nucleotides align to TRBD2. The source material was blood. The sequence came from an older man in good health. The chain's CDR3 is CASSPPAGGFETQYF. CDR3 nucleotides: TGTGCCAGCAGTCCCCCCGCGGGGGGTTTCGAGACCCAGTACTTC.